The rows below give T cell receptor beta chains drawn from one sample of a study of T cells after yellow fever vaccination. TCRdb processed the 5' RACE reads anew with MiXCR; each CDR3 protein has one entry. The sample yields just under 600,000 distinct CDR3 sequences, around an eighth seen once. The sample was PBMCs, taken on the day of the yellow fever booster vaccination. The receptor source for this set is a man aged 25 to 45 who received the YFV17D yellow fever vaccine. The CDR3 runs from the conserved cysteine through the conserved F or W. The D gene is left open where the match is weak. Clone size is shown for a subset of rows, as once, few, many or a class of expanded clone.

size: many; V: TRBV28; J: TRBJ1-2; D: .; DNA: TGTGCCCTAGGGGGTAACTATGGCTACACCTTC; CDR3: CALGGNYGYTF
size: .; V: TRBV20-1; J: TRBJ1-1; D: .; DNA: TGCAGTGCCCCACGAGGGTGGAGGATGAACACTGAAGCTTTCTTT; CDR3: CSAPRGWRMNTEAFF
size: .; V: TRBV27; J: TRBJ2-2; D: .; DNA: TGTGCCAGCAGTGACAGGGCGGAGGGGTCCGGGGAGCTGTTTTTT; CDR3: CASSDRAEGSGELFF
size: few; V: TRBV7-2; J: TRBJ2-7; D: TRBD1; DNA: TGTGCCAGCAGCCCCTCCTCAGGGGGTCCCTACGAGCAGTACTTC; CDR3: CASSPSSGGPYEQYF
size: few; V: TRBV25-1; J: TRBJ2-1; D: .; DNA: TGTGCCAGCAGGAAGGAGGGAGGACCCTACAATGAGCAGTTCTTC; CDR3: CASRKEGGPYNEQFF
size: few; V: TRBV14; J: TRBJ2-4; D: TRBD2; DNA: TGTGCCAGCAGCCAGGGAGGGAAAAACATTCAGTACTTC; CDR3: CASSQGGKNIQYF
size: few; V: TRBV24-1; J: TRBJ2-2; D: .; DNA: TGTGCCACCAGTGATCCACAAACCGGGGAGCTGTTTTTT; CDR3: CATSDPQTGELFF
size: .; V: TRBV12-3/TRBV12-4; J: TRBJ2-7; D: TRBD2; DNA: TGTGCCAGCAGTTTAGGCACTAGCGGGAGTGAGACCCCTTACGAGCAGTACTTC; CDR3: CASSLGTSGSETPYEQYF
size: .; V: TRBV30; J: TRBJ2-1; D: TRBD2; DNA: TGTGCCTGGAGTGTAAGCGCGGGAGGGCCTGAGCAGTTCTTC; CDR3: CAWSVSAGGPEQFF
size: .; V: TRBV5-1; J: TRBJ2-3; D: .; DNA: TGCGCCAGCAGCTCTCCGGAAGGGGCCACAGATACGCAGTATTTT; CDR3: CASSSPEGATDTQYF
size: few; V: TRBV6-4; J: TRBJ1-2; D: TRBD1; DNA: TGTGCCAGCAGTGACTCGACAGGGGTCTTCACCTTC; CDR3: CASSDSTGVFTF
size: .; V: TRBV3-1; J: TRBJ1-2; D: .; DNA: TGTGCCAGCAGCCAAGAATATTGGGTCAATGGCTACACCTTC; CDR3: CASSQEYWVNGYTF
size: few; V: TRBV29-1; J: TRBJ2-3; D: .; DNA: TGCAGCGTTGAAGTCCGTAGAGCCAAAGATACGCAGTATTTT; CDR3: CSVEVRRAKDTQYF
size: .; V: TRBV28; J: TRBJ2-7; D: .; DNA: TGTGCCAGCAGTCCAAGGTTGGGAACCTACGAGCAGTACTTC; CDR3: CASSPRLGTYEQYF
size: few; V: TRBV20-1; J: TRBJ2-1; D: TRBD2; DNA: TGCAGTGCTAGAAGCGCCCGCGGGAGCCAGAATGAGCAGTTCTTC; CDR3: CSARSARGSQNEQFF
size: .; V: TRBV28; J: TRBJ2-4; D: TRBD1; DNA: TGTGCCAGCAGTAAACAGGGGCCTAAAAACATTCAGTACTTC; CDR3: CASSKQGPKNIQYF
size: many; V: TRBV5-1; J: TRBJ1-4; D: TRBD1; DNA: TGCGCCAGCAGTCGGACAGGGAATGAAAAACTGTTTTTT; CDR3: CASSRTGNEKLFF
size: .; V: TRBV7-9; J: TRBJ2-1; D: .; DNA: TGTGCCAGCAGCTTAGGTTTACCGGCGGTACGCGAGCAGTTCTTC; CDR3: CASSLGLPAVREQFF
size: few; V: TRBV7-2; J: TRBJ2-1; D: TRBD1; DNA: TGTGCCAGCAGCTACTGGGGACAGGGAGGCAATGAGCAGTTCTTC; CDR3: CASSYWGQGGNEQFF
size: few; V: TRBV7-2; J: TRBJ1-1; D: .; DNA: TGTGCCAGCAGGCTTCACACGATCGAAGCTTTCTTT; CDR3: CASRLHTIEAFF
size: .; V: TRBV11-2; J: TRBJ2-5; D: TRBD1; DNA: TGTGCCAGCACAAAAACAGGGGCAAAAGAGACCCAGTACTTC; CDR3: CASTKTGAKETQYF
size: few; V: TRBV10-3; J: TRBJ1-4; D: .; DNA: TGTGCCATCAGTGAGAGGGCCCCAACTAATGAAAAACTGTTTTTT; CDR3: CAISERAPTNEKLFF
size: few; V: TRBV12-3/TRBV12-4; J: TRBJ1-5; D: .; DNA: TGTGCCAGCAGTTTAGGGGGAGGGAAAAAGCAGCCCCAGCATTTT; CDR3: CASSLGGGKKQPQHF
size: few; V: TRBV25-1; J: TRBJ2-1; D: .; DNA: TGTGCCAGCAGCGCCCTCGGGCAGGGGTCCCTCGAAGAGCAGTTCTTC; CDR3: CASSALGQGSLEEQFF
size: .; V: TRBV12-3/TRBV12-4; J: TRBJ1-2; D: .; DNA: TGTGCCAGCAGTTGGGAGAGCCTCTATGGCTACACCTTC; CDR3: CASSWESLYGYTF
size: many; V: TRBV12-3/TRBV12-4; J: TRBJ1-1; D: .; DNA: TGTGCCAGCAGCAAGGGCCCGGGGCCTCACACTGAAGCTTTCTTT; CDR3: CASSKGPGPHTEAFF
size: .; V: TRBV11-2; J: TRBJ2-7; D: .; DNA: TGTGCCAGCGGATTCTTCCCGGGGCAGTACTTC; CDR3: CASGFFPGQYF
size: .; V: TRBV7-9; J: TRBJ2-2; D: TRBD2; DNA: TGTGCCAGCAGCATCCGTGTCACTAGCGGGAGCACCGGGGAGCTGTTTTTT; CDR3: CASSIRVTSGSTGELFF
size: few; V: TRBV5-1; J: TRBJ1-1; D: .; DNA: TGCGCCAGCAGCTTGTCAGGTATGAACACTGAAGCTTTCTTT; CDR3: CASSLSGMNTEAFF
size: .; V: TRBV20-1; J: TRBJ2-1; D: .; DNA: TGCAGTGCTAGAGCGGGCAGCGGAGTCTACAATGAGCAGTTCTTC; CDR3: CSARAGSGVYNEQFF
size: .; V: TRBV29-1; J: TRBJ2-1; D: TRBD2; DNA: TGCAGCGCCAAAAGAGGGGCTAGCGGTACCCGCTCCGTTTACAATGAGCAGTTCTTC; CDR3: CSAKRGASGTRSVYNEQFF
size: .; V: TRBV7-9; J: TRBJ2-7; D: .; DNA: TGTGCCAGCAGCTTAGGACACCTCCCCTACGAGCAGTACTTC; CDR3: CASSLGHLPYEQYF
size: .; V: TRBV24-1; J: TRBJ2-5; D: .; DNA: TGTGCCACCAGTGATAGGAGGGACTCCCGGGAGACCCAGTACTTC; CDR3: CATSDRRDSRETQYF
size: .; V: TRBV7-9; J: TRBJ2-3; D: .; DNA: TGTGCCAGCAGCAAGCGGAATGCCGGCAGAACAGATACGCAGTATTTT; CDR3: CASSKRNAGRTDTQYF
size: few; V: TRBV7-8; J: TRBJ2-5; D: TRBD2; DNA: TGTGCCAGCAGCTCCCCGGGACTAGGTCAAGAGACCCAGTACTTC; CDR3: CASSSPGLGQETQYF
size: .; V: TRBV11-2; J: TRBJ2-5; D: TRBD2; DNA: TGTGCCAGCAGCTTAGATGGGACTAGCGGACTCTACGGAGAGACCCAGTACTTC; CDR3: CASSLDGTSGLYGETQYF
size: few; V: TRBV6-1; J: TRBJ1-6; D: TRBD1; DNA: TGTGCCAGCAGTCTAGGACAGGGGAGTTACTCCCTCCACTTT; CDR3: CASSLGQGSYSLHF
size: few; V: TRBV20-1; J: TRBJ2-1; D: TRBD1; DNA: TGCAGTGCTAGATCCGGACAGGGGGATCGAGATGAGCAGTTCTTC; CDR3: CSARSGQGDRDEQFF
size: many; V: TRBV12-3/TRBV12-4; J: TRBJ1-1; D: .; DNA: TGTGCCAGCAGTTTGGCCACTTACACTGAAGCTTTCTTT; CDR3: CASSLATYTEAFF
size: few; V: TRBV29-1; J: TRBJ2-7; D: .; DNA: TGCAGCGTTATTAAGGAGGATGGACGGGGTTTCGGATACGAGCAGTACTTC; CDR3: CSVIKEDGRGFGYEQYF
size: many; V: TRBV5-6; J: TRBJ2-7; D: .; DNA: TGTGCCAGCAGCAAACCGGGACTCACGATCGTCTACGAGCAGTACTTC; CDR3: CASSKPGLTIVYEQYF
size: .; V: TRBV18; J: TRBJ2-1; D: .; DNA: TGTGCCAGCTCACCCGCCCAAACCAGCTCCTACAATGAGCAGTTCTTC; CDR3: CASSPAQTSSYNEQFF
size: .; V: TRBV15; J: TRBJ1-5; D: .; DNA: TGTGCCACCAGCTCTTTGAGGGGGTCTGGCAATCAGCCCCAGCATTTT; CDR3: CATSSLRGSGNQPQHF
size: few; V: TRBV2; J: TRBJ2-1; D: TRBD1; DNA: TGTGCCAGCATGGACAGGGGGAGGGGTTACAATGAGCAGTTCTTC; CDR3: CASMDRGRGYNEQFF
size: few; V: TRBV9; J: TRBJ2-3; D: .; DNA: TGTGCCAGCAGCGTCCACAGAGGAAGCACAGATACGCAGTATTTT; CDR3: CASSVHRGSTDTQYF
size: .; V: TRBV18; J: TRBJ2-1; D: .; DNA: TGTGCCAGCTCAAGTTCGAGTGGGATTGAGCAGTTCTTC; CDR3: CASSSSSGIEQFF
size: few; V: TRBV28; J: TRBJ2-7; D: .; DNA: TGTGCCAGCCGGGGGGCCGATCGGGTCTCCTACGAGCAGTACTTC; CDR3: CASRGADRVSYEQYF
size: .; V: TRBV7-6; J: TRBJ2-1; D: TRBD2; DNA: TGTGCCAGCAGCCTTATTAGCCTCCTGACTAGCGGGGCCTACAATGAGCAGTTCTTC; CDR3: CASSLISLLTSGAYNEQFF
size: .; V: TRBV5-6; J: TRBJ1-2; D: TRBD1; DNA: TGTGCCAGCAGCCCCCGGGACAGCCCTAACTATGGCTACACCTTC; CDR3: CASSPRDSPNYGYTF
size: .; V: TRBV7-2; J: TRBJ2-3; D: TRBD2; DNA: TGTGCCAGCAGCCTGACTAGCGGGGATGTAGATACGCAGTATTTT; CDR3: CASSLTSGDVDTQYF
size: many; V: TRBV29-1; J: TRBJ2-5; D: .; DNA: TGCAGCGGAGGCGGAGAGACCCAGTACTTC; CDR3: CSGGGETQYF
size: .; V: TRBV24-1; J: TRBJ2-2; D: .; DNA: TGTGCCACCAGTAACCGGGACCGGAGATCCTCCACCGGGGAGCTGTTTTTT; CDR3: CATSNRDRRSSTGELFF
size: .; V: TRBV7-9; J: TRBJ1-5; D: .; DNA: TGTGCCAGCAGCTTAGCAGGGACCGGCCAGCCCCAGCATTTT; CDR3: CASSLAGTGQPQHF
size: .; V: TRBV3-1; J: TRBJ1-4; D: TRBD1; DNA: TGTGCCAGCAGCCCGAGACAGGGATTAAATGAAAAACTGTTTTTT; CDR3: CASSPRQGLNEKLFF
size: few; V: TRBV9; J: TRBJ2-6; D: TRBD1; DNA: TGTGCCAGCAGCGTTACCGGGACAGACTATTCTGGGGCCAACGTCCTGACTTTC; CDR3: CASSVTGTDYSGANVLTF
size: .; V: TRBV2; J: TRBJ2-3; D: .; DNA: TGTGCCAGCGAGGGGAGAGATACGCAGTATTTT; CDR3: CASEGRDTQYF
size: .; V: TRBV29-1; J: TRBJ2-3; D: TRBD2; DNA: TGCAGCGCCCCCATACTAGCGGGAGGACGGTATACGCAGTATTTT; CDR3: CSAPILAGGRYTQYF
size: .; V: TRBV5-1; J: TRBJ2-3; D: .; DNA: TGCGCCAGCAGCTTGGGATCTACGGGAATTGGGGATACGCAGTATTTT; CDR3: CASSLGSTGIGDTQYF
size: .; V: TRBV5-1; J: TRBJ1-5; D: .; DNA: TGCGCCAGCAGCCTAGGGACCTTTAGCAATCAGCCCCAGCATTTT; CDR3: CASSLGTFSNQPQHF
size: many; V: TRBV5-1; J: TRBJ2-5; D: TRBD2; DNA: TGCGCCAGCAGCCCGGGGACTAGCGGGAGGGCCGAAGAGACCCAGTACTTC; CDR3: CASSPGTSGRAEETQYF